These 15 T cell receptor beta chains share one sample of origin, sequenced in a study of early T cells in non-severe SARS-CoV-2 infection. MiXCR, run by TCRdb on the 5' RACE reads, gives a single entry per CDR3 protein. The table has under 60,000 distinct CDR3 sequences, over 5% seen once. Sequencing was done on a sample of whole blood. These receptors were taken from an adult who was a healthcare worker with PCR-confirmed SARS-CoV-2 infection or an uninfected control (not recorded which).

The rearrangement joins TRBV20-1 to TRBJ2-1; a weak D match, TRBD2 (6 bases). Germline lookup yields CDR1 DFQATT and CDR2 SNEGSKA (reference sequence). Trimming left V 5 bases short and J 7 bases short, with 15 bases between. The CDR3 is 13 amino acids. CDR3 coding DNA: TGCAGTGCTCGATCCCTCGGGGGTAATGAGCAGTTCTTC. Translation: CSARSLGGNEQFF.

The genes are TRBV7-9 and TRBJ2-3; D is undetermined. The length of the CDR3 is 12 residues. Germline lookup yields CDR1 SEHNR and CDR2 FQNEAQ (reference sequence). Trimming left V 5 bases short and J 2 bases short, with 5 bases between. For the CDR3, the DNA is TGTGCCAGCAGCAGTCTCACAGATACGCAGTATTTT. This codes for CASSSLTDTQYF. The full variable domain, completed using reference TRBV7-9 and TRBJ2-3, is DTGVSQNPRHKITKRGQNVTFRCDPISEHNRLYWYRQTLGQGPEFLTYFQNEAQLEKSRLLSDRFSAERPKGSFSTLEIQRTEQGDSAMYLCASSSLTDTQYFGPGTRLTVL.

This clonotype has only a few counts. The chain joins TRBV6-6 to TRBJ2-7, with 7 bases that match TRBD2. Trimming took 6 bases from V and 4 from J; bases not matched to a gene: 3. There are 12 residues in the CDR3. Germline CDR1 MNHNY, CDR2 SVGAGI (reference sequence). The DNA of the CDR3 is TGTGCCAGCAGCGGGGGGAGGTACGAGCAGTACTTC. This gives the protein CASSGGRYEQYF.

In its sample, this clonotype was seen many times. The chain recombines TRBV5-1 with TRBJ1-1, with 9 bases identical to TRBD1. The CDR3 extends over 14 amino acids. With 6 bases clipped from V and 5 bases from J, the junction kept 8 bases outside the gene matches. Germline V gene data show CDR1 as SGHRS and CDR2 as YFSETQ. The CDR3 loop reads CASTEQGAWTEAFF. DNA for the CDR3: TGCGCCAGCACCGAACAGGGGGCGTGGACTGAAGCTTTCTTT.

This clonotype was counted many times. This chain connects TRBV5-1 to TRBJ2-1; D gene ambiguous. Trimming removed 0 bases at V and 5 bases at J, with 6 bases between. This CDR3 contains 13 residues. The germline V gene has CDR1 SGHRS and CDR2 YFSETQ. This CDR3 reads CASSLDRNNEQFF. The CDR3 bases are TGCGCCAGCAGCTTGGATCGAAACAATGAGCAGTTCTTC.

This clonotype came up a few times. The chain carries TRBV27 and TRBJ2-3, with D hard to call. Germline V gene sequence: CDR1 MNHEY, CDR2 SMNVEV (reference sequence). The CDR3 loop spans 12 amino acids. Trimming left V 3 bases short and J 4 bases short, with 5 bases between. The CDR3 reads CASSFGADTQYF. Here the CDR3 DNA reads TGTGCCAGCAGTTTTGGGGCAGATACGCAGTATTTT.

This clonotype came up many times. The V gene is TRBV6-5, the J gene TRBJ1-2, with D possibly being TRBD1 (5 bases). Trimming pared 5 bases from V and 8 bases from J, leaving 12 bases between. CDR3 length: 12 residues. CDR1 is MNHEY and CDR2 is SVGAGI in the germline V gene. Written as DNA, the CDR3 is TGTGCCAGCAGTCCCGGACATTGGGGCTACACCTTC. Protein product: CASSPGHWGYTF.

This clonotype was seen many times. The chain is built from TRBV4-2 and TRBJ1-1; TRBD1 agrees at 7 bases. V trimming: 3 bases; J trimming: 10 bases; junction bases outside the gene matches: 11. Germline CDR1 and CDR2: LGHNA and YNFKEQ. This CDR3 comprises 14 residues. CDR3 residues: CASSQPGQATGAFF. Written as DNA, the CDR3 is TGTGCCAGCAGCCAGCCCGGACAGGCGACGGGAGCTTTCTTT.

This clonotype was seen many times. This sequence joins TRBV7-2 and TRBJ2-3; TRBD2 is a possible D gene (5 bases). The V gene lost 4 bases and the J gene lost 1 base, with 15 bases spanning the gap. The CDR3 is made up of 16 amino acids. CDR1 is SGHTA and CDR2 is FQGNSA in the germline V gene. Here the CDR3 reads CASSSPIGLGTDTQYF. CDR3 nucleotides: TGTGCCAGCAGCTCGCCCATAGGACTTGGCACAGATACGCAGTATTTT.

The table lists this clonotype with many counts. The genes are TRBV29-1 and TRBJ2-5; 9 bases line up with TRBD1. Trimming took 1 base from V and 5 from J; bases not matched to a gene: 8. This CDR3 is built from 15 residues. Per germline, CDR1 SQVTM and CDR2 ANQGSEA. CDR3 residues: CSVEGPWTGAETQYF. The CDR3 DNA follows: TGCAGCGTTGAAGGTCCGTGGACAGGGGCCGAGACCCAGTACTTC.

This clonotype was observed many times. The J gene is TRBJ2-3, the V gene TRBV6-2 or TRBV6-3; TRBD2 agrees at 7 bases. Germline CDR1 is MNHEY and CDR2 is SVGEGT. The length of the CDR3 is 13 residues. J lost 6 bases, V lost 7 bases, and 7 bases had no gene match. CDR3 protein: CASTLAARDTQYF. CDR3 nucleotide sequence: TGTGCCAGCACTCTAGCGGCACGCGATACGCAGTATTTT.

There are many counts of this clonotype. The chain links TRBV5-1 to TRBJ1-2; D gene ambiguous. Per the germline V gene, CDR1 is SGHRS and CDR2 is YFSETQ. With 1 base removed from V and 2 bases from J, the gap between germline ends came to 9 bases. The CDR3 is made up of 14 amino acids. CDR3 amino acids: CASSLFTVNYGYTF. CDR3 in DNA: TGCGCCAGCAGCTTGTTTACAGTCAACTATGGCTACACCTTC. The variable domain in full, completed from reference TRBV5-1 and TRBJ1-2, reads KAGVTQTPRYLIKTRGQQVTLSCSPISGHRSVSWYQQTPGQGLQFLFEYFSETQRNKGNFPGRFSGRQFSNSRSEMNVSTLELGDSALYLCASSLFTVNYGYTFGSGTRLTVV.

The V gene is TRBV11-2, the J gene TRBJ1-6; D is undetermined. The CDR3 extends over 15 amino acids. The germline CDR1 and CDR2 sequences are SGHAT and FQNNGV. Trimming shortened V by 5 bases and J by 0 bases, and 8 bases separated the two germline ends. The CDR3 bases are TGTGCCAGCAGCCGACACAGCTCCTATAATTCACCCCTCCACTTT. This encodes CASSRHSSYNSPLHF.

In its sample, this clonotype was seen many times. The chain couples TRBV20-1 to TRBJ2-5; D may be TRBD2 (5 bases). The CDR3 sequence is 16 residues long. Germline V gene sequence: CDR1 DFQATT, CDR2 SNEGSKA (reference sequence). Trimming took off 6 bases at V and 7 bases at J, with 27 bases between the two ends. The CDR3 bases are TGCAGTGCCCCCCCCCTAGAAGGAGGAAACGCTCGGACCCAGTACTTC. It is translated as CSAPPLEGGNARTQYF.

The sample holds a few counts of this clonotype. The J gene is TRBJ1-1, the V gene TRBV5-4, with no clear D. The CDR3 extends over 16 amino acids. Trimming left V 4 bases short and J 0 bases short, with 16 bases between. Germline V gives CDR1 SGHNT, CDR2 YYREEE (reference sequence). The CDR3 region is CASSPETNLVNTEAFF. The DNA of the CDR3 is TGTGCCAGCAGCCCGGAGACCAACCTTGTGAACACTGAAGCTTTCTTT.